The clone carrying this T cell receptor (beta chain) turned up a few times. The antigen is not known. What was sequenced were expressed TCRB transcripts, since all of the isolated RNA had been reverse transcribed. Naive, central memory and regulatory T cell samples averaged about 3.57 million reads. Sequenced by immunoSEQ multiplex PCR; TCRdb stores in-frame clones only, minus some. The table lists 970,000 or so clones, about a sixth of them singletons. This entry is derived from a study of beta chain features in type 1 diabetes. General study points: TCRB CDR3s were moderately but significantly shorter in Type 1 diabetes patients in all four CD4+ subsets. PCR might pick shorter templates more often, in the same way for patients and controls. HLA effects on TCRB rearrangement stayed unresolved here.

Between the trimmed V and J ends, which lost 2 bases and 8 bases, there was a span of 13 bases. The CDR3 totals 14 residues. The sample was naive CD4+ T cells from blood. The genes are TRBV5-7 and TRBJ2-2; a weak D match, TRBD2 (6 bases). TRBV5-7 is an ORF, and what it does is uncertain. The origin of this receptor is a woman aged 18-30 years in good health. The CDR3 DNA follows: TGTGCCAGCAGCTTCTCCGGGAGTAAAGGGGAGCTGTTTTTT. Translating it yields CASSFSGSKGELFF.